This passage covers 19 T cell receptor beta chains from one sample sequenced in a study of CD8+ T cells in alopecia areata. Following RNA extraction, reverse transcription yielded cDNA that acted as the sequencing template. Using immunoSEQ multiplex PCR, the repertoire was profiled, and TCRdb retains in-frame clones only, with some absent. The sample yields approximately 200,000 clones, roughly 40% seen once. Sample treatment: oral pan-JAK inhibitor, 5-10 mg twice daily. This material consisted of CD4+ T cells sorted from blood, taken at approximately week 36, from a patient treated with tofacitinib. These receptors all stem from a human donor with alopecia areata.

This clone was detected many times. Different DNA sequences within this sample yield the same CDR3. The chain employs TRBV27 and TRBJ1-2; no reliable D call. Germline CDR1 is MNHEY and CDR2 is SMNVEV (reference sequence). The CDR3 runs to 15 residues. V lost 0 bases and J lost 2, with 10 bases in between. This CDR3 is CASSLSPRLNYGYTF. The CDR3 coding sequence is TGTGCCAGCAGTTTATCTCCCAGGTTGAACTATGGCTACACCTTC.

This chain connects TRBV30 to TRBJ1-3; 7 bases map to TRBD1. This CDR3 comprises 14 residues. Germline lookup yields CDR1 GTSNPN and CDR2 SVGIG (reference sequence). J lost 1 base, V lost 6 bases, and 6 bases had no gene match. The CDR3: CACGQAKSGNTIYF. CDR3 nucleotides: TGTGCCTGCGGACAGGCGAAATCTGGAAACACCATATATTTT. Combining the CDR3 with reference TRBV30 and TRBJ1-3 gives the whole variable domain SQTIHQWPATLVQPVGSPLSLECTVEGTSNPNLYWYRQAAGRGLQLLFYSVGIGQISSEVPQNLSASRPQDRQFILSSKKLLLSDSGFYLCACGQAKSGNTIYFGEGSWLTVV.

This clone was seen a handful of times. Other DNA sequences in this sample translate to the same CDR3. This chain connects TRBV2 to TRBJ1-1; no reliable D call. The V end lost 4 bases, the J end lost 1 base, and 4 bases lay between the germline ends. This CDR3 has 12 residues. Per the germline V gene, CDR1 is SNHLY and CDR2 is FYNNEI. CDR3: CASSVQNTEAFF. CDR3 DNA: TGTGCCAGCAGTGTCCAGAACACTGAAGCTTTCTTT.

This rearrangement joins TRBV11-2 to TRBJ2-2, with unresolved D. This CDR3 comprises 16 residues. The V and J ends lost 9 bases and 1 base respectively, with 18 bases between them. In germline, CDR1 is SGHAT, CDR2 FQNNGV. CDR3 loop: CASRTERTRNTGELFF. The CDR3 DNA reads TGTGCCAGTAGAACGGAGAGGACCAGGAACACCGGGGAGCTGTTTTTT.

The chain carries TRBV5-1 and TRBJ2-7, with TRBD2 identical over 9 bases. Trimming removed 4 bases from V and 3 bases from J; junction bases left unmatched: 14. From germline, CDR1 is SGHRS and CDR2 YFSETQ. CDR3 length: 17 amino acids. CDR3 sequence (DNA): TGCGCCAGCAGCCCAGGAGGGGCGGGAGGGCCGGTCTACGAGCAGTACTTC. Protein product: CASSPGGAGGPVYEQYF.

There are a few counts of this clone. This chain joins TRBV5-1 and TRBJ2-3, with 10 positions matching TRBD2. The V gene's germline CDR1 is SGHRS and CDR2 YFSETQ. Trimming at V came to 2 bases and at J to 1 base, leaving 1 base not matched to a gene. CDR3 length: 15 residues. The CDR3 region has the DNA TGCGCCAGCAGCTTCCTAGCGGGGGGCACAGATACGCAGTATTTT. This codes for CASSFLAGGTDTQYF. Full variable domain (remainder filled in from reference TRBV5-1 and TRBJ2-3): KAGVTQTPRYLIKTRGQQVTLSCSPISGHRSVSWYQQTPGQGLQFLFEYFSETQRNKGNFPGRFSGRQFSNSRSEMNVSTLELGDSALYLCASSFLAGGTDTQYFGPGTRLTVL.

The chain employs TRBV9 and TRBJ1-1, with D unclear. Germline loops: CDR1 SGDLS, CDR2 YYNGEE. The CDR3 runs to 15 residues. V was pared by 0 bases and J by 1 base, with 10 bases between. As DNA, the CDR3 is TGTGCCAGCAGCGTAGCTCCGGGCTCGAACACTGAAGCTTTCTTT. It codes for CASSVAPGSNTEAFF.

This clone was recorded at least ten times. This chain links TRBV29-1 with TRBJ2-1, with D hard to call. With 7 bases removed from V and 3 bases from J, the gap between germline ends came to 7 bases. Germline CDR1 and CDR2: SQVTM and ANQGSEA. The CDR3 has 11 residues. CDR3 amino acids: CSAELYNEQFF. CDR3 DNA sequence: TGCAGCGCCGAGCTCTACAATGAGCAGTTCTTC.

This clone was observed a handful of times. CDR3 nucleotide sequence: TGTGCCAGCAGTGAAGACCAGGGGATGAACACTGAAGCTTTCTTT. Its translation: CASSEDQGMNTEAFF. This chain uses TRBV2 with TRBJ1-1; possible D gene TRBD1, 6 bases. Per germline, CDR1 SNHLY and CDR2 FYNNEI. Trimming removed 1 base at V and 0 bases at J, with 9 bases between. This CDR3 spans 15 amino acids.

This clone was counted once. This rearrangement joins TRBV7-2 to TRBJ2-5; tentatively, D is TRBD1 (6 bases). The germline V gene encodes CDR1 SGHTA and CDR2 FQGNSA. V lost 5 bases and J lost 2, with 12 bases in between. The CDR3 contains 14 residues. The CDR3, as DNA: TGTGCCAGCAGCGGACCAGGGGTACAAGAGACCCAGTACTTC. Encoded protein: CASSGPGVQETQYF. Based on the CDR3 plus reference TRBV7-2 and TRBJ2-5, the full variable domain is GAGVSQSPSNKVTEKGKDVELRCDPISGHTALYWYRQSLGQGLEFLIYFQGNSAPDKSGLPSDRFSAERTGGSVSTLTIQRTQQEDSAVYLCASSGPGVQETQYFGPGTRLLVL.

The chain carries TRBV6-6 and TRBJ1-3, with D hard to call. This CDR3 is built from 14 residues. Trimming shortened V by 6 bases and J by 0 bases, and 9 bases separated the two germline ends. Looked up from germline, CDR1 is MNHNY and CDR2 is SVGAGI (reference sequence). The CDR3 DNA follows: TGTGCCAGCAGGTCCTCTAGCTCTGGAAACACCATATATTTT. Translating gives CASRSSSSGNTIYF.

This rearrangement joins TRBV4-1 to TRBJ2-3; TRBD2 is a possible D gene (5 bases). The CDR3 has 13 amino acids. V lost 4 bases to trimming and J lost 4 bases, with 9 bases between them. Germline V gene sequence: CDR1 MGHRA, CDR2 YSYEKL. CDR3 coding DNA: TGCGCCAGCAGCCTACTAGTTCCAGATACGCAGTATTTT. Its protein is CASSLLVPDTQYF.

This clone was seen a handful of times. The chain joins TRBV9 to TRBJ1-4, with D perhaps matching TRBD1 (5 bases). The V gene lost 3 bases and the J gene lost 7 bases, with 13 bases spanning the gap. This CDR3 is built from 14 residues. CDR1 is SGDLS, CDR2 YYNGEE, per germline. CDR3 DNA sequence: TGTGCCAGCAGCGGGGGCCAAGTGGGTGAAAAACTGTTTTTT. Translation gives CASSGGQVGEKLFF.

This clone was counted a single time. The rearrangement uses TRBV7-9 and TRBJ1-5; a weak D match, TRBD1 (6 bases). Germline lookup yields CDR1 SEHNR and CDR2 FQNEAQ (reference sequence). Deletions cut 6 bases from V and 0 bases from J, with 9 bases between. The CDR3 sequence is 14 residues long. CDR3 sequence: CASSSDSSNQPQHF. The CDR3 DNA is TGTGCCAGCAGTTCGGACAGTAGCAATCAGCCCCAGCATTTT.

In its sample, this clone was seen a few times. The junction departs from germline at one end; a sequencing error may be responsible. V and J are TRBV7-7 and TRBJ2-1; TRBD2 might be the D (5 bases). CDR1 and CDR2 from the germline V gene are SSHAT and FNYEAQ (reference sequence). CDR3 size: 16 residues. In DNA form, the CDR3 reads TGTGCTAGCAGCTTAGCGATAGGGAAGCCCTACAATGAGCAGTTCTTC. It translates to CASSLAIGKPYNEQFF.

The rearrangement links TRBV4-3 to TRBJ2-7; the match to TRBD1 covers 10 bases. Germline V gene lookup returns CDR1 LGHNA and CDR2 YSLEER. The CDR3 is 16 amino acids. With 3 bases clipped from V and 4 bases from J, the junction kept 9 bases outside the gene matches. CDR3 amino acids: CASSHRQGAIPYEQYF. The CDR3 DNA sequence: TGCGCCAGCAGCCACCGACAGGGGGCTATCCCGTACGAGCAGTACTTC.

The rearrangement uses TRBV30 and TRBJ2-1, with TRBD2 identical over 8 bases. The CDR3 is 19 amino acids. Germline V gene data show CDR1 as GTSNPN and CDR2 as SVGIG (reference sequence). The V and J ends lost 3 bases and 4 bases, in that order; junction bases with no gene match: 20. The CDR3 reads CAWSSTVGLAGGRYNEQFF. The CDR3 DNA reads TGTGCCTGGAGCTCCACCGTGGGGTTGGCGGGAGGCAGGTACAATGAGCAGTTCTTC.

This sequence joins TRBV30 and TRBJ1-4; the D is unclear. Trimming cost V 0 bases and J 5 bases, with 16 bases left between them. From germline, CDR1 is GTSNPN and CDR2 SVGIG (reference sequence). The CDR3 length is 16 residues. The CDR3 is CAWSVQGIGVNEKLFF. The CDR3 DNA is TGTGCCTGGAGTGTACAAGGGATTGGAGTAAATGAAAAACTGTTTTTT.

Comments on this clone: The sample holds other DNA sequences that translate to the same CDR3. V usage is TRBV5-1 and J usage is TRBJ1-1; D perhaps matches TRBD1 (5 bases). V was shortened by 4 bases and J by 1 base, with 11 bases between the two germline ends. The CDR3 totals 14 residues. CDR1 SGHRS and CDR2 YFSETQ come from the germline V gene. The CDR3 nucleotides read TGCGCCAGCAGCCCCGGGACTGGGAACACTGAAGCTTTCTTT. Translated: CASSPGTGNTEAFF.